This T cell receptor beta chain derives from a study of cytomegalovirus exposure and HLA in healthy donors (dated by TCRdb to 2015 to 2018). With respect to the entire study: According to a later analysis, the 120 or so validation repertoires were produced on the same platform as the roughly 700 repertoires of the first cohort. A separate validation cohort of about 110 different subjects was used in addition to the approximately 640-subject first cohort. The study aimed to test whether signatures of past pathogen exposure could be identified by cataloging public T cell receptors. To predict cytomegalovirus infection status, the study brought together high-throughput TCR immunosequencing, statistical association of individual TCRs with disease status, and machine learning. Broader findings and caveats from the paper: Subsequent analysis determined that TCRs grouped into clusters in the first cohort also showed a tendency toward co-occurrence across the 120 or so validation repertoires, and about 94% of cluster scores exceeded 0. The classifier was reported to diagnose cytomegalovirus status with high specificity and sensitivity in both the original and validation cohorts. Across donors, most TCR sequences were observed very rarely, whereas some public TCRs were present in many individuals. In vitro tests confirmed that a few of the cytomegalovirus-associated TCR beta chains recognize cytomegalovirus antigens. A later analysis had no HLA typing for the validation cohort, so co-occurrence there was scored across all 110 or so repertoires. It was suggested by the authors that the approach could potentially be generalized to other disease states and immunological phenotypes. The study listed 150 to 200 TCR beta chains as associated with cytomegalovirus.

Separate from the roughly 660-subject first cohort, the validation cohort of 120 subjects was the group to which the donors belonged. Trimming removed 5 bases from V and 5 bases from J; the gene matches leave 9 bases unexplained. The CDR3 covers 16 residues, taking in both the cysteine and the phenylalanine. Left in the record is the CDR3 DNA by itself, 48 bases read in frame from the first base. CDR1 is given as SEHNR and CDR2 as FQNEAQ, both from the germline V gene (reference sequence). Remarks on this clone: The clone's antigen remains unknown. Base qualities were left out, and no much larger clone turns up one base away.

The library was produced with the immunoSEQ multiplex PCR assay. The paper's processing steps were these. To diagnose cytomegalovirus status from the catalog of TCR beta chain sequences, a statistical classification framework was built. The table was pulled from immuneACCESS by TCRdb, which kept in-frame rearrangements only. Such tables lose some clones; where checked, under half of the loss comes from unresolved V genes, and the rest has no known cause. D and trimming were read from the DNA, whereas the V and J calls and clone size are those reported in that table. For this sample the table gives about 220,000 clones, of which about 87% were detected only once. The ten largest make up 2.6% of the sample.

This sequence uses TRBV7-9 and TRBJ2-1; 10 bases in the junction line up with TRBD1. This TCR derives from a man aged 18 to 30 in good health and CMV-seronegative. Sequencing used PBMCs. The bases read TGTGCCAGCAGCCGGGGACAGGGGATTGTTAACAATGAGCAGTTCTTC. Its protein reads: CASSRGQGIVNNEQFF.